This T cell receptor (beta chain) was retrieved from a study of control samples from healthy donors and cancer patients. V shed 7 bases and J shed 7 bases, with 20 bases lying between them. The length of the CDR3 is 14 residues. From germline, CDR1 is SGHTA and CDR2 FQGNSA. The method was immunoSEQ multiplex PCR; TCRdb's version includes in-frame clones alone and lacks a portion of them. This sample yields 70,000 to 95,000 clones, of which approximately 93% are seen a single time; around 1.3% belongs to the top ten. This receptor was taken from a woman aged 40 to 55 with lung cancer. The V call is TRBV7-2, the J call TRBJ2-7; D may be TRBD1 (6 bases). Material: PBMCs. CDR3 loop: CASTGMGQRGEQYF. CDR3 in DNA: TGTGCCAGCACCGGTATGGGCCAAAGGGGGGAGCAGTACTTC.